This T cell receptor (beta chain) was recovered during a study of identical twins (dated by TCRdb to 2016 to 2017). In the study overall: To test whether fetal clonotypes persist, this study deep-sequenced TCR alpha and beta repertoires from monozygotic twins, from unrelated adults of various ages, and from cord blood. To rule out contamination, replicate twin experiments were performed at different times with different library preparation protocols. General conclusions and limits of the study: Invariant T cells such as MAIT and iNKT could partly confound zero-insertion analyses, although diverse VJ usage argued against such confounding for most clonotypes. In monozygotic twins, out-of-frame TCR alpha sharing was systematically underestimated by recombination models, although the models agreed with sharing between unrelated individuals. Because the same donors could not be followed over many years, conclusions were based on cross-sectional statistical analysis. Fewer insertions were carried by abundant cord blood beta clonotypes, a similar but weaker trend appeared in young adult naive repertoires, and no such trend appeared in memory repertoires. In beta out-of-frame sequences, excess twin sharing was weaker, because having fewer shared sequences lowered the signal-to-noise ratio. Compared with coincidental sharing between unrelated individuals, out-of-frame TCR alpha sequences shared between twins had an excess of sequences with low generation probability.

This clonotype was seen many times. Its cognate antigen has yet to be identified. Per-nucleotide qualities are absent, and no much larger clonotype sits a single base away. At the junction V is shortened by 3 bases and J by 5 bases; bases outside the gene matches: 9. Looking up the germline V gene (reference sequence) yields CDR1 DFQATT and CDR2 SNEGSKA. The cysteine opens and the phenylalanine closes a CDR3 of 14 amino acids. Only CDR3 DNA is held: 42 bases, read in frame from base 1. Library preparation was by 5' RACE. This sample was sequenced with an Illumina HiSeq 2000. Template switching introduced a universal primer binding site; the final cDNA contained a unique molecular identifier, enabling accurate counting of TCR cDNA molecules. Specific primers in the conserved constant-segment region were used to synthesize first-strand cDNA for the TCR alpha and beta chains. To control for contamination, every cDNA library carried two barcodes: a SMART-Mk sample barcode plus Illumina barcodes. TruSeq adapter sequences and Illumina sample barcodes were added in two successive PCR steps. TCR alpha and beta cDNA libraries were sequenced on the Illumina HiSeq platform with custom primers. Under the source paper's analysis protocol: MiGEC processed the raw reads to extract unique molecular identifiers, while MiXCR was used to determine the CDR3 positions. Recombination models were inferred per individual with the repgenHMM and IGoR tools using an EM algorithm. Shared clonotypes were analyzed with the tcR package in R, and sharing was normalized by the product of cloneset sizes. Out-of-frame nonproductive sequences were analyzed to study raw recombination free of thymic and clonal selection effects. TCRdb reprocessed the public reads (quality trimming at Q25 with fastp, clone calling with MiXCR) and kept in-frame beta chains. When rows share a CDR3 protein, they turn into one entry using the most common DNA and genes. In this record, the V and J calls reflect TCRdb's handling and not the investigators' own analysis. The sample includes 500,000 to 550,000 distinct CDR3 sequences, with around 20% observed a single time. The top ten constitute approximately 0.49% of the sample.

Only healthy Caucasian donors were included. The twin cohort consisted of three pairs of female monozygotic twins, all aged roughly 18 to 30 years. CD4+ and CD8+ T cell populations were isolated with positive isolation kits from Invitrogen. These data also featured in a second study, about yellow fever vaccine responses in identical twins. As the second publication notes: According to the authors, in identical twins the way T cells responded to vaccination appeared partly convergent and partly personalized. The study precisely tracked vaccine-responding T cell clones in identical twins.

The TCR comes from a woman between 18 and 30 years old in good health. The chain is made from TRBV20-1 and TRBJ2-5, with 7 bases matching TRBD2. What was sequenced was CD4+ T cells sorted from blood. At the DNA level, the sequence is TGCAGTGCTAGGGCTAGCGGTCGGTCTGAGACCCAGTACTTC. It translates as CSARASGRSETQYF.